The source of this TCR beta chain is a study of cytomegalovirus exposure and HLA in healthy donors. Study-wide points: Altogether, 164 TCR beta chains were recorded as cytomegalovirus-associated. Reported results showed that the classifier diagnosed cytomegalovirus status with high specificity and sensitivity.

A word on this clone: The antigen remains undetermined.

Unmatched junction bases numbered 7, after V lost 4 bases and J lost 8 bases. This CDR3 is built from 15 residues. The germline V gene encodes CDR1 SGHVS and CDR2 FQNEAQ. Some clones are missing from TCRdb's copy, which holds only in-frame ones; the method was immunoSEQ multiplex PCR. The data show 180,000 or so clones, around 86% seen once. The sequence was collected from a man younger than 35 in good health and CMV-seropositive. The sample comprised PBMCs. J is TRBJ2-3 and V is TRBV7-8; 12 nucleotides align to TRBD2. The CDR3 DNA sequence: TGTGCCAGCAGCTCTAGCGGGGGGGCCAGAGGTACGCAGTATTTT. Amino acids: CASSSSGGARGTQYF.